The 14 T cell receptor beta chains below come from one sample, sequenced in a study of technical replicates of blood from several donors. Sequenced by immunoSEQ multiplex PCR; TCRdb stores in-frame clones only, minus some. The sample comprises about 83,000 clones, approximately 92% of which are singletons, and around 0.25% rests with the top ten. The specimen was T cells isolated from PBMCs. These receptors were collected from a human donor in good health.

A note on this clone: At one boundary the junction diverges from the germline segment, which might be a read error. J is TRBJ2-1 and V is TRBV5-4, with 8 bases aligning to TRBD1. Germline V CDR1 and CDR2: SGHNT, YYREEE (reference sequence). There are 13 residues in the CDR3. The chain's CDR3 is CASSSGQDKSKIF. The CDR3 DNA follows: TGTGCCAGCAGCTCGGGACAGGATAAGTCTAAGATCTTC.

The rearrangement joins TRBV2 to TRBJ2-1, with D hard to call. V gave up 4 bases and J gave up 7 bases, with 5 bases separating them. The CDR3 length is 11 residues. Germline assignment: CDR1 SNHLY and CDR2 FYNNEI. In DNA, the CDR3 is TGTGCCAGCAGTGCTCCGAATGAGCAGTTCTTC. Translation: CASSAPNEQFF.

CDR3 sequence reads: CASSYDWTGRAYTF. Here the CDR3 DNA reads TGTGCCAGCAGTTACGATTGGACAGGGAGGGCCTACACCTTC. The genes are TRBV6-5 and TRBJ1-2; 8 bases map to TRBD1. V trimming: 2 bases; J trimming: 10 bases; junction bases outside the gene matches: 9. In germline, CDR1 is MNHEY, CDR2 SVGAGI. The CDR3 contains 14 residues.

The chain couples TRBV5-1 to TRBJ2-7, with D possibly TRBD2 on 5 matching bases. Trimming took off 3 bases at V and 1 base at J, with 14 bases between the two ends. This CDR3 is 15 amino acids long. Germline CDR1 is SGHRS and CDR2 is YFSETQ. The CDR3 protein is CASSSNLEASYEQYF. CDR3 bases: TGCGCCAGCAGCTCCAACTTGGAGGCTTCCTACGAGCAGTACTTC.

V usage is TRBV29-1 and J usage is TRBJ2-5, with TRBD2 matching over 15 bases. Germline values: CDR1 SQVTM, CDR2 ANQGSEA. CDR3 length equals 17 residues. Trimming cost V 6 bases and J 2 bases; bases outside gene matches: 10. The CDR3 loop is CSVGGLAGGAHQETQYF. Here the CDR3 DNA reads TGCAGCGTGGGAGGACTAGCGGGAGGGGCCCATCAAGAGACCCAGTACTTC.

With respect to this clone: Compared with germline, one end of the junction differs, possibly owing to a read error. The CDR3 region is CASSFAIVEDPRAF. CDR3 nucleotides: TGTGCCAGCAGCTTTGCTATCGTCGAGGATCCGAGGGCTTTC. V and J are TRBV11-2 and TRBJ2-6; D is perhaps TRBD2 (5 bases). Germline lookup yields CDR1 SGHAT and CDR2 FQNNGV. The CDR3 sequence is 14 residues long.

CDR3 DNA: TGTGCCAGCAGCTTCGGACAGTCCTACGAGCAGTACTTC. Protein: CASSFGQSYEQYF. The gene calls are TRBV7-2 and TRBJ2-7; D may be TRBD1 (6 bases). V shed 3 bases and J shed 1 base, with 7 bases lying between them. Germline CDR1 reads SGHTA; CDR2 reads FQGNSA. This CDR3 contains 13 residues.

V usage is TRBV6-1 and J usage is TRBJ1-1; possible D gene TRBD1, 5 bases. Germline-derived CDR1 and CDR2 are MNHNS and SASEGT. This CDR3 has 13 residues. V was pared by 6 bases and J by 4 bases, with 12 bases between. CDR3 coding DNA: TGTGCCAGCAGAGGGGTGATGGTCACTGAAGCTTTCTTT. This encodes CASRGVMVTEAFF.

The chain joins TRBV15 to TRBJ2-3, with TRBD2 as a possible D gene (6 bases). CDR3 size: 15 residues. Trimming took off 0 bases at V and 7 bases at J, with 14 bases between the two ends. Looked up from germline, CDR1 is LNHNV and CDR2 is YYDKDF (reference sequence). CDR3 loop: CATSRETSEMNTQYF. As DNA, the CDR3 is TGTGCCACCAGCAGAGAGACTAGTGAGATGAATACGCAGTATTTT.

CDR3 region: CASSFLKGAKDNEQFF. CDR3 nucleotides: TGTGCCAGCAGCTTCCTTAAGGGGGCAAAGGACAATGAGCAGTTCTTC. V usage is TRBV11-2 and J usage is TRBJ2-1; 7 nucleotides align to TRBD1. Germline values: CDR1 SGHAT, CDR2 FQNNGV. J gave up 5 bases and V 3 bases, and 10 bases lay outside the gene matches. CDR3 length: 16 residues.

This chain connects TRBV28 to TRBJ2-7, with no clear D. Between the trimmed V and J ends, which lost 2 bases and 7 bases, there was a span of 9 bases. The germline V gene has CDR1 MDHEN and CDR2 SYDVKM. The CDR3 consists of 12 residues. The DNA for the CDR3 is TGTGCCAGCAGTTTAAAAGTGACTGAGCAGTACTTC. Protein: CASSLKVTEQYF.

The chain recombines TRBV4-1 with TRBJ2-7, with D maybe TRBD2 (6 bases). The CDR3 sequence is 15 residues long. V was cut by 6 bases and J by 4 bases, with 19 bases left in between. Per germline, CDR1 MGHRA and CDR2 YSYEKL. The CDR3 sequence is CASSPYQTSAYEQYF. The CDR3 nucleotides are TGCGCCAGCAGTCCATACCAGACTAGTGCGTACGAGCAGTACTTC.

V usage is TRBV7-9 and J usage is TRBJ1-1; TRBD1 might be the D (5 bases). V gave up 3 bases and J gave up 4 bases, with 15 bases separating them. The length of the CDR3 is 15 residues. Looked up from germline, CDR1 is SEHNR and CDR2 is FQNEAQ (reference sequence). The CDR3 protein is CASSLSWFRGTEAFF. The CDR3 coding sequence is TGTGCCAGCAGCTTGAGTTGGTTTAGGGGCACTGAAGCTTTCTTT.

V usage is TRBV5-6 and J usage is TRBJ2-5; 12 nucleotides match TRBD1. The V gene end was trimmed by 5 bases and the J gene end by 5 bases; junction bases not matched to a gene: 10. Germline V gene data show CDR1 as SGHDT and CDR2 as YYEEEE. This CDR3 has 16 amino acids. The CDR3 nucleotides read TGTGCCAGCAGTAACTCCGGGACAGGGGGCCAGGAGACCCAGTACTTC. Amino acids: CASSNSGTGGQETQYF.